This entry lists 28 T cell receptor beta chains sequenced from one sample in a study of CD4 T cells in relation to SARS-CoV-2 and coronaviruses. CD4+ T cells from unexposed donors were obtained before the COVID-19 pandemic (2011-2018). Isolation of CD4+ T cells took place after about 9 days in culture. No cognate antigen is known for these TCRs. Sequencing used immunoSEQ multiplex PCR; TCRdb keeps in-frame clones, though not all of them. Among tens of thousands of clones, around 74% were seen once, and the ten largest hold 9.5% to 15%. Sequenced: CD4+ T cells from PBMCs, cultured in vitro. The receptors here all came from a human donor in good health.

A few counts support this clone. The V gene is TRBV19, the J gene TRBJ1-1; tentative D call: TRBD1 (5 bases). Germline V gene sequence: CDR1 LNHDA, CDR2 SQIVND (reference sequence). This CDR3 contains 16 residues. V was trimmed by 1 base and J by 3 bases, leaving 15 bases between them. CDR3 in amino acids: CASSIVGQGRHTEAFF. The CDR3 bases are TGTGCCAGTAGTATAGTTGGGCAGGGACGGCACACTGAAGCTTTCTTT.

This clone has only a few counts. V and J are TRBV5-6 and TRBJ1-5; D possibly corresponds to TRBD1 (6 bases). This CDR3 contains 15 residues. Germline V CDR1 and CDR2: SGHDT, YYEEEE. Trimming took off 0 bases at V and 2 bases at J, with 9 bases between the two ends. DNA for the CDR3: TGTGCCAGCAGCTTGGGGGGGACACGCAATCAGCCCCAGCATTTT. It translates to CASSLGGTRNQPQHF. Combining the CDR3 with reference TRBV5-6 and TRBJ1-5 gives the whole variable domain DAGVTQSPTHLIKTRGQQVTLRCSPKSGHDTVSWYQQALGQGPQFIFQYYEEEERQRGNFPDRFSGHQFPNYSSELNVNALLLGDSALYLCASSLGGTRNQPQHFGDGTRLSIL.

The CDR3 region has the DNA TGTGCCAGCAGCTCCAGTATATCCGGTGAAAAACTGTTTTTT. Its protein is CASSSSISGEKLFF. The V and J genes are TRBV7-9 and TRBJ1-4; no clear D. Germline V gives CDR1 SEHNR, CDR2 FQNEAQ (reference sequence). The CDR3 is 14 residues long. Trimming took 4 bases from V and 7 from J, leaving 13 bases between them.

V is TRBV19 and J is TRBJ1-4, with D perhaps TRBD1 (5 bases). Trimming cost V 8 bases and J 4 bases, with 11 bases left between them. CDR1 is LNHDA, CDR2 SQIVND, per germline (reference sequence). This CDR3 region has 13 residues. The CDR3 bases are TGTGCCAGTTCCGAGGGGATTAATGAAAAACTGTTTTTT. Residues: CASSEGINEKLFF.

This clone was seen only a few times. In nucleotides, the CDR3 is TGTGCCAGCAGTGAATCTAGCGGGATCCCCGGGGAGCTGTTTTTT. This encodes CASSESSGIPGELFF. This chain joins TRBV2 and TRBJ2-2, with 9 bases fitting TRBD2. With 2 bases clipped from V and 6 bases from J, the junction kept 4 bases outside the gene matches. The CDR3 has 15 amino acids. Germline-derived CDR1 and CDR2 are SNHLY and FYNNEI.

V usage is TRBV6-5 and J usage is TRBJ1-1, with 7 bases identical to TRBD1. J lost 0 bases, V lost 8 bases, and 3 bases had no gene match. The CDR3 runs to 13 residues. Per germline, CDR1 MNHEY and CDR2 SVGAGI. For the CDR3, the DNA is TGTGCCAGCTATGGGACAGTGAACACTGAAGCTTTCTTT. Protein sequence: CASYGTVNTEAFF.

This chain's CDR3 is CASSLFQGFGRTDTQYF. Here the CDR3 DNA reads TGCGCCAGCAGCTTGTTCCAGGGATTCGGCCGCACAGATACGCAGTATTTT. The chain carries TRBV5-1 and TRBJ2-3, with D maybe TRBD1 (5 bases). CDR1 is SGHRS and CDR2 is YFSETQ in the germline V gene. This CDR3 has 17 residues. Trimming took 1 base from V and 1 from J, leaving 16 bases between them.

The chain employs TRBV30 and TRBJ1-1; a weak D match, TRBD1 (5 bases). Germline V lookup: CDR1 GTSNPN, CDR2 SVGIG (reference sequence). V lost 3 bases and J 3 bases, leaving 5 bases between the germline ends. The CDR3 covers 11 residues. The CDR3 loop reads CAWRGDTEAFF. DNA of the CDR3: TGTGCCTGGAGAGGGGACACTGAAGCTTTCTTT.

The chain recombines TRBV21-1 with TRBJ2-7. TRBV21-1 is flagged as a pseudogene. The CDR3 extends over 16 amino acids. The CDR3 spells CASSKGPGPGTYEQYF. CDR3 DNA sequence: TGTGCCAGCAGCAAAGGACCGGGACCGGGCACCTACGAGCAGTACTTC.

This clone is classed as medium-sized. V gene TRBV6-5 combines with J gene TRBJ2-3; TRBD2 matches 9 bases. CDR3 length equals 12 residues. Germline CDR1 is MNHEY and CDR2 is SVGAGI. V dropped 6 bases and J dropped 11; count of bases not matched to a gene: 6. CDR3 in amino acids: CASRSLAGQQYF. CDR3 DNA: TGTGCCAGCAGGTCTCTAGCGGGGCAGCAGTATTTT.

This rearrangement joins TRBV28 to TRBJ1-6; a possible D gene is TRBD1 (6 bases). The V gene lost 11 bases and the J gene lost 0 bases, with 8 bases spanning the gap. The germline V gene has CDR1 MDHEN and CDR2 SYDVKM. The CDR3 spans 13 residues. DNA of the CDR3: TGTGCCGGGGGCAGCTCCTATAATTCACCCCTCCACTTT. This sequence encodes CAGGSSYNSPLHF.

This clone occurred a few times. The rearrangement links TRBV11-2 to TRBJ2-3, with D possibly being TRBD1 (5 bases). Per germline, CDR1 SGHAT and CDR2 FQNNGV. The V end was cut by 3 bases, the J end by 2 bases, with 9 bases between. This CDR3 is built from 14 residues. CDR3 amino acids: CASSFRQFTDTQYF. Here the CDR3 DNA reads TGTGCCAGCAGCTTTCGACAGTTCACAGATACGCAGTATTTT.

This chain links TRBV7-9 with TRBJ2-1, with D uncertain. V shed 5 bases and J shed 0 bases, with 8 bases lying between them. The germline V gene encodes CDR1 SEHNR and CDR2 FQNEAQ (reference sequence). The CDR3 is 14 amino acids. CDR3 residues: CASSPRSSYNEQFF. CDR3 in DNA: TGTGCCAGCAGCCCCCGAAGCTCCTACAATGAGCAGTTCTTC.

In this sample, this clone is medium-sized (0.01 to 0.1%). The rearrangement uses TRBV24-1 and TRBJ2-5; tentatively, D is TRBD2 (5 bases). V was shortened by 3 bases and J by 4 bases, with 8 bases between the two germline ends. The CDR3 has 13 amino acids. CDR1 and CDR2 (germline): KGHDR, SFDVKD. CDR3 protein: CATSDPAGETQYF. Written as DNA, the CDR3 is TGTGCCACCAGTGATCCCGCGGGAGAGACCCAGTACTTC.

This chain connects TRBV18 to TRBJ1-2; 9 bases match TRBD1. Losses at the gene ends were 4 bases for V and 6 bases for J; bases not matched to a gene: 6. This CDR3 is 14 amino acids long. Germline V gene lookup returns CDR1 KGHSH and CDR2 LQKENI. The DNA for the CDR3 is TGTGCCAGCTCACGCGGACAGGGGAGCGATGGCTACACCTTC. It is translated as CASSRGQGSDGYTF.

The V gene is TRBV5-1, the J gene TRBJ1-1; weak D call: TRBD1 (5 bases). The CDR3 runs to 15 residues. Germline V gene data show CDR1 as SGHRS and CDR2 as YFSETQ. V was shortened by 0 bases and J by 4 bases, with 13 bases between the two germline ends. As DNA, the CDR3 is TGCGCCAGCAGCTTGGGGGGCTCCCCAGCCACTGAAGCTTTCTTT. This translates into CASSLGGSPATEAFF.

The rearrangement joins TRBV6-5 to TRBJ2-7; D is undetermined. CDR3 size: 11 residues. CDR1 MNHEY and CDR2 SVGAGI come from the germline V gene. V dropped 7 bases and J dropped 5 bases, with 9 bases sitting between them. The CDR3 DNA reads as TGTGCCAGCACGGGTCTCGACGAGCAGTACTTC. This codes for CASTGLDEQYF.

The V call is TRBV6-5, the J call TRBJ2-1; 9 nucleotides match TRBD2. The germline CDR1 and CDR2 sequences are MNHEY and SVGAGI. The V gene end was trimmed by 7 bases and the J gene end by 7 bases; junction bases not matched to a gene: 11. The CDR3 covers 15 residues. CDR3 sequence: CASTEVAGVGNEQFF. The CDR3 DNA is TGTGCCAGCACGGAAGTAGCGGGAGTGGGGAATGAGCAGTTCTTC.

This chain uses TRBV27 with TRBJ2-1; 9 nucleotides align to TRBD2. V dropped 9 bases and J dropped 3; count of bases not matched to a gene: 6. Germline CDR1 MNHEY, CDR2 SMNVEV (reference sequence). This CDR3 has 14 residues. Written as DNA, the CDR3 is TGTGCCAGTATAGCGGGAGTCGGCTACAATGAGCAGTTCTTC. The encoded protein is CASIAGVGYNEQFF.

This chain joins TRBV7-3 and TRBJ1-1, with a possible D match to TRBD1 (6 bases). Trimming removed 5 bases from V and 4 bases from J, with 17 bases in between. Per the germline V gene, CDR1 is SGHTA and CDR2 is FQGTGA. This CDR3 region has 15 residues. The CDR3 region is CASSPQTGLGTEAFF. The DNA of the CDR3 is TGTGCCAGCAGCCCGCAGACAGGATTGGGCACTGAAGCTTTCTTT. Full variable domain (rest looked up from reference TRBV7-3 and TRBJ1-1): GAGVSQTPSNKVTEKGKYVELRCDPISGHTALYWYRQSLGQGPEFLIYFQGTGAADDSGLPNDRFFAVRPEGSVSTLKIQRTERGDSAVYLCASSPQTGLGTEAFFGQGTRLTVV.

The J gene is TRBJ2-1, the V gene TRBV6-5; TRBD2 matches at 12 bases. The CDR3 runs 15 residues. V trimming: 7 bases; J trimming: 5 bases; junction bases outside the gene matches: 6. The V gene's germline CDR1 is MNHEY and CDR2 SVGAGI. The CDR3 here is CASTTGLAGDNEQFF. Here the CDR3 DNA reads TGTGCCAGCACCACGGGACTAGCGGGTGACAATGAGCAGTTCTTC.

As DNA, the CDR3 is TGCGCCAGCAGGGAGGACACCTACCAAGAGACCCAGTACTTC. This encodes CASREDTYQETQYF. V and J are TRBV4-1 and TRBJ2-5; D possibly uses TRBD1 or TRBD2 (5 bases each). The V gene's germline CDR1 is MGHRA and CDR2 YSYEKL. The V end lost 6 bases, the J end lost 0 bases, and 11 bases lay between the germline ends. The CDR3 runs to 14 residues.

This clone was found a few times. The chain has TRBV4-1 and TRBJ2-2, with TRBD2 matching 13 bases. Germline V lookup: CDR1 MGHRA, CDR2 YSYEKL. V trimming: 3 bases; J trimming: 3 bases; junction bases outside the gene matches: 7. The CDR3 has 18 residues. CDR3 loop: CASSQGGLAGWDTGELFF. The DNA of the CDR3 is TGCGCCAGCAGCCAGGGGGGACTAGCGGGATGGGACACCGGGGAGCTGTTTTTT.

The chain combines TRBV7-8 with TRBJ2-1; D remains ambiguous. In germline, CDR1 is SGHVS, CDR2 FQNEAQ. V was cut by 5 bases and J by 0 bases, with 14 bases left in between. This CDR3 region has 16 residues. The CDR3 coding sequence is TGTGCCAGCAGCCCTTCCTCCCTGAGCTCCTACAATGAGCAGTTCTTC. Amino acids: CASSPSSLSSYNEQFF.

For the CDR3, the DNA is TGTGCCAGCAGCTTAACGTTAAGTCGGCCGAATAAAAACGAGCAGTACTTC. Protein: CASSLTLSRPNKNEQYF. This chain joins TRBV7-3 and TRBJ2-7; D is undetermined. Germline CDR1 is SGHTA and CDR2 is FQGTGA. Trimming cost V 0 bases and J 5 bases, with 20 bases left between them. This CDR3 is 17 amino acids long.

The sample holds a few counts of this clone. V usage is TRBV19 and J usage is TRBJ2-1; 8 bases are shared with TRBD1. CDR3 size: 16 residues. Germline V CDR1 and CDR2: LNHDA, SQIVND (reference sequence). V lost 2 bases to trimming and J lost 3 bases; unmatched junction nucleotides: 6. CDR3 residues: CASSIWSQGGYNEQFF. For the CDR3, the DNA is TGTGCCAGTAGTATATGGTCACAGGGGGGCTACAATGAGCAGTTCTTC.

V usage is TRBV7-3 and J usage is TRBJ2-1; 9 nucleotides match TRBD2. The CDR3 consists of 19 residues. Trimming took 5 bases from V and 3 from J; bases not matched to a gene: 17. CDR1 SGHTA and CDR2 FQGTGA come from the germline V gene. The CDR3 protein is CASSQRGLETSGFYNEQFF. CDR3 bases: TGTGCCAGCAGCCAGAGGGGTCTTGAGACTAGCGGATTCTACAATGAGCAGTTCTTC.

The J gene is TRBJ1-2, the V gene TRBV28; 9 nucleotides agree with TRBD1. The CDR3 spans 13 residues. The J segment lost 7 bases and the V segment lost 10 bases, leaving 10 bases of the junction unmatched. Germline loops: CDR1 MDHEN, CDR2 SYDVKM. The CDR3, as DNA: TGTGCCACCAGGACAGGGGATTCGCGTGGCTACACCTTC. Amino acids: CATRTGDSRGYTF.